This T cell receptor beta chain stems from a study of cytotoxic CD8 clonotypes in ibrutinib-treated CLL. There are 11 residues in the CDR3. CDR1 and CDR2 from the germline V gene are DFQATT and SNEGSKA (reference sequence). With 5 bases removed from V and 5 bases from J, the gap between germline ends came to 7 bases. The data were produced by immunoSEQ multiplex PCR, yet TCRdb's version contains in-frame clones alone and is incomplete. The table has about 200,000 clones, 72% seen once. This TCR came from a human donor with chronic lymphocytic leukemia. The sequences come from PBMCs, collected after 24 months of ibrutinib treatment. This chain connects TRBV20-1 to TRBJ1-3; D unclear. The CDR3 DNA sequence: TGCAGTGCTGACGTTCGAAACACCATATATTTT. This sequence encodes CSADVRNTIYF.